The T cell receptor beta chain described here comes from a study of T cells after yellow fever vaccination. Regarding the study as a whole: Weaker in magnitude, the secondary response showed a faster peak on day 5 versus 15.

This clonotype was detected ten times or more. What it binds is not known. Trimming cost V 6 bases and J 1 base, with 9 bases left between them. CDR3 size: 14 residues. CDR1 is MDHEN, CDR2 SYDVKM, per germline. TCR cDNA, made by 5'RACE template switching, carried an added universal primer site and UMIs. From the 5' RACE reads, TCRdb called clonotypes with MiXCR, one entry per CDR3 protein. The profile shows a few hundred thousand distinct CDR3 sequences, about 3.7% of them singletons. The origin of this receptor is a man younger than 35 who received the YFV17D yellow fever vaccine. The chain carries TRBV28 and TRBJ2-2; TRBD2 is a possible D gene (6 bases). The source was PBMCs, collected 15 days after the yellow fever booster vaccination. The CDR3 DNA sequence: TGTGCCAGCAGAAGACTAGAGAACACCGGGGAGCTGTTTTTT. Its translation is CASRRLENTGELFF.